A single sample gave rise to the 18 T cell receptor beta chains below, sequenced in a study of T cell responses to AZD1222 COVID-19 vaccine. TCRdb keeps only in-frame clones here, not all; method: immunoSEQ multiplex PCR. The table records roughly 120,000 clones, roughly 87% of them present only once. The sample here was peripheral blood, taken on day 0 of AZD1222 vaccination. Every receptor here comes from an adult in good health.

The chain links TRBV7-2 to TRBJ2-3, with 8 bases that match TRBD2. Per germline, CDR1 SGHTA and CDR2 FQGNSA. J gave up 0 bases and V 4 bases, and 6 bases lay outside the gene matches. The CDR3 is 16 amino acids. As DNA, the CDR3 is TGTGCCAGCAGCTCCGCAGCGGGGGCTAGCACAGATACGCAGTATTTT. It yields the protein CASSSAAGASTDTQYF.

The chain is built from TRBV5-4 and TRBJ2-7; D possibly corresponds to TRBD2 (6 bases). This CDR3 comprises 14 residues. Germline V gene data show CDR1 as SGHNT and CDR2 as YYREEE (reference sequence). V was clipped by 4 bases and J by 2 bases, with 13 bases between them. This CDR3 is CASSRWDFPYEQYF. In DNA, the CDR3 is TGTGCCAGCAGCAGGTGGGACTTCCCCTACGAGCAGTACTTC.

The V call is TRBV30, the J call TRBJ1-2; no reliable D call. The germline V and J ends were trimmed by 0 bases and 7 bases, with 21 bases remaining between them. The CDR3 contains 16 residues. Germline CDR1 and CDR2: GTSNPN and SVGIG (reference sequence). Here the CDR3 DNA reads TGTGCCTGGAGTGTAGAGGCCCGTTTGGTTCATGGTGGCTACACCTTC. Translating gives CAWSVEARLVHGGYTF.

V is TRBV2 and J is TRBJ1-2, with 7 bases aligning to TRBD1. V lost 8 bases to trimming and J lost 14 bases; unmatched junction nucleotides: 11. Germline V lookup: CDR1 SNHLY, CDR2 FYNNEI. The CDR3 runs 11 residues. CDR3: CASDWDRSGTF. CDR3 sequence (DNA): TGTGCCAGCGATTGGGACAGATCGGGGACCTTC.

This chain uses TRBV6-5 with TRBJ1-5, with 7 bases aligning to TRBD1. Germline CDR1 reads MNHEY; CDR2 reads SVGAGI. Germline trimming cut 0 bases from V and 2 bases from J; bases unmatched to any gene: 4. The CDR3 has 16 amino acids. CDR3 nucleotides: TGTGCCAGCAGTTACTCGCAGACAGGGCGCAATCAGCCCCAGCATTTT. Its translation is CASSYSQTGRNQPQHF.

The CDR3 loop is CASSLKGIHSGNTIYF. The CDR3 nucleotides are TGCGCCAGCAGCTTGAAAGGGATCCACTCTGGAAACACCATATATTTT. The rearrangement joins TRBV5-1 to TRBJ1-3, with D uncertain. V was clipped by 1 base and J by 0 bases, with 11 bases between them. The CDR3 runs 16 residues. CDR1 and CDR2 from the germline V gene are SGHRS and YFSETQ.

This chain links TRBV3-1 (or the pseudogene TRBV3-2) with TRBJ2-7; 7 bases map to TRBD1. This CDR3 region has 13 residues. Germline lookup yields CDR1 LGHDT and CDR2 YNNKEL (reference sequence). V shed 2 bases, J shed 6 bases, and the junction held 4 bases outside the gene matches. The CDR3 coding sequence is TGTGCCAGCAGCCAATACAGGGGCGGCGAGCAGTACTTC. Residues: CASSQYRGGEQYF.

The rearrangement joins TRBV5-8 to TRBJ2-5; 14 bases match TRBD2. Losses at the gene ends were 4 bases for V and 1 base for J; bases not matched to a gene: 3. The CDR3 is 16 amino acids. The germline V gene has CDR1 SGHTS and CDR2 YDEGEE. The CDR3 reads CASSNGLAGGQETQYF. The CDR3 bases are TGTGCCAGCAGCAATGGACTAGCGGGGGGCCAAGAGACCCAGTACTTC. Using reference TRBV5-8 and TRBJ2-5 for the parts outside the CDR3, the full variable domain is EAGVTQSPTHLIKTRGQQATLRCSPISGHTSVYWYQQALGLGLQFLLWYDEGEERNRGNFPPRFSGRQFPNYSSELNVNALELEDSALYLCASSNGLAGGQETQYFGPGTRLLVL.

The rearrangement links TRBV3-1 (or the pseudogene TRBV3-2) to TRBJ1-2; the D gene is possibly TRBD1 (5 bases). Trimming took 1 base from V and 8 from J, leaving 23 bases between them. Germline V gene data show CDR1 as LGHDT and CDR2 as YNNKEL (reference sequence). The CDR3 runs to 17 residues. The CDR3, as DNA: TGTGCCAGCAGCCAAGGTGACACGGGCTTCAAAAGGGGCGGCTACACCTTC. The encoded protein is CASSQGDTGFKRGGYTF.

V usage is TRBV5-1 and J usage is TRBJ1-2, with D possibly matching TRBD1 (6 bases). The CDR3 covers 14 residues. CDR1 is SGHRS and CDR2 is YFSETQ in the germline V gene. Trimming cost V 0 bases and J 8 bases, with 14 bases left between them. The CDR3 DNA reads as TGCGCCAGCAGCTTGGCCTACAGGGCGGGCGGCTACACCTTC. It codes for CASSLAYRAGGYTF. Full variable domain (remainder filled in from reference TRBV5-1 and TRBJ1-2): KAGVTQTPRYLIKTRGQQVTLSCSPISGHRSVSWYQQTPGQGLQFLFEYFSETQRNKGNFPGRFSGRQFSNSRSEMNVSTLELGDSALYLCASSLAYRAGGYTFGSGTRLTVV.

The genes are TRBV7-2 and TRBJ1-4, with 8 nucleotides matching TRBD1. CDR3 length: 15 amino acids. Germline values: CDR1 SGHTA, CDR2 FQGNSA. The ends lost 5 bases at V and 6 bases at J; junction bases unmatched: 8. CDR3 in DNA: TGTGCCAGCAGCATAAAGACAGGGGAAGATGAAAAACTGTTTTTT. Translation: CASSIKTGEDEKLFF. Combining the CDR3 with reference TRBV7-2 and TRBJ1-4 gives the whole variable domain GAGVSQSPSNKVTEKGKDVELRCDPISGHTALYWYRQSLGQGLEFLIYFQGNSAPDKSGLPSDRFSAERTGGSVSTLTIQRTQQEDSAVYLCASSIKTGEDEKLFFGSGTQLSVL.

The chain joins TRBV3-1 (or the pseudogene TRBV3-2) to TRBJ1-1; D is unclear. The CDR3 has 12 amino acids. Per the germline V gene, CDR1 is LGHDT and CDR2 is YNNKEL (reference sequence). V was cut by 1 base and J by 10 bases, with 10 bases left in between. The CDR3 reads CASSQGPSGAFF. For the CDR3, the DNA is TGTGCCAGCAGCCAAGGCCCGTCGGGAGCTTTCTTT.

The V call is TRBV4-2, the J call TRBJ2-6; no clear D gene. Germline lookup yields CDR1 LGHNA and CDR2 YNFKEQ. With 3 bases removed from V and 0 bases from J, the gap between germline ends came to 9 bases. There are 16 residues in the CDR3. The CDR3 region is CASSQYEYSGANVLTF. CDR3 sequence (DNA): TGTGCCAGCAGCCAGTACGAGTACTCTGGGGCCAACGTCCTGACTTTC.

This rearrangement joins TRBV10-3 to TRBJ2-3, with D possibly matching TRBD1 (6 bases). CDR1 is ENHRY, CDR2 SYGVKD, per germline. V lost 0 bases and J 4 bases, leaving 11 bases between the germline ends. This CDR3 is 15 amino acids long. The CDR3: CAISESQGKADTQYF. The CDR3 DNA sequence: TGTGCCATCAGTGAGTCGCAGGGGAAGGCAGATACGCAGTATTTT.

This chain links TRBV12-3 or TRBV12-4 with TRBJ1-1; the D is unclear. The CDR3 extends over 13 amino acids. V lost 3 bases, J lost 4 bases, and 9 bases lay in between. CDR3: CASSFGVTTEAFF. In DNA, the CDR3 is TGTGCCAGCAGTTTTGGCGTTACCACTGAAGCTTTCTTT.

The CDR3 here is CASSAPNGRGMNTEAFF. Written as DNA, the CDR3 is TGTGCCAGTAGTGCGCCCAACGGCAGGGGGATGAACACTGAAGCTTTCTTT. The chain joins TRBV19 to TRBJ1-1; the match to TRBD1 covers 7 bases. CDR3 length equals 17 residues. Germline loops: CDR1 LNHDA, CDR2 SQIVND (reference sequence). The V gene end was trimmed by 5 bases and the J gene end by 0 bases; junction bases not matched to a gene: 12.

The chain combines TRBV29-1 with TRBJ2-7, with a weak D call TRBD2 (5 bases). There are 13 residues in the CDR3. CDR1 and CDR2 from the germline V gene are SQVTM and ANQGSEA. Trimming took off 4 bases at V and 5 bases at J, with 15 bases between the two ends. In DNA form, the CDR3 reads TGCAGCGTTGGGAGGAGGCTTTTAGACGAGCAGTACTTC. Amino acids: CSVGRRLLDEQYF.

In DNA, the CDR3 is TGTGCCAGCAGTCCAGGGGGCGCGTACACCGGGGAGCTGTTTTTT. Protein sequence: CASSPGGAYTGELFF. The rearrangement uses TRBV3-1 (or the pseudogene TRBV3-2) and TRBJ2-2, with TRBD1 matching 8 bases. The germline V gene has CDR1 LGHDT and CDR2 YNNKEL (reference sequence). This CDR3 is 15 amino acids long. J was trimmed by 3 bases and V by 6 bases; bases with no gene match: 6.